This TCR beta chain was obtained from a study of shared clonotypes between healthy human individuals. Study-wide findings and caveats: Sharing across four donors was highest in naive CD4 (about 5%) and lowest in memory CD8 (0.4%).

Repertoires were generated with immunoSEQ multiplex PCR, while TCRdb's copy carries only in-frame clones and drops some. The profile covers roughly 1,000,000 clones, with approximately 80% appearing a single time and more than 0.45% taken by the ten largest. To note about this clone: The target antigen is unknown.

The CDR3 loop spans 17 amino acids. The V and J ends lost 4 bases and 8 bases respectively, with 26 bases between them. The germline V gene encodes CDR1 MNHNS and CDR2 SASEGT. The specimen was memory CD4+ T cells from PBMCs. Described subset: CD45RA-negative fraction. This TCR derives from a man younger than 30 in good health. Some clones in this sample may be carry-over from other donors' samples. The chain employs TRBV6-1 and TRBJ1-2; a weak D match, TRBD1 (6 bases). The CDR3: CASSVGGGGVGPRGYTF. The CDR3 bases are TGTGCCAGCAGTGTGGGGGGGGGCGGTGTAGGTCCTAGGGGCTACACCTTC.